The 21 T cell receptor beta chains given below trace back to one sample, sequenced in a study of regulatory T cells in long-lasting Graves disease. Time point noted: persistent/refractory GD, antithyroid drugs over 5 years with positive TRAb. There was RNA extracted from PBMCs, and the TCR library was made from it. Sequencing libraries for TCR beta were prepared with iRepertoire HTBI primers and Arm-PCR of CDR3 regions. TCRdb used MiXCR to reprocess the multiplex PCR reads, holding one entry per CDR3 protein. This table holds under 500,000 distinct CDR3 sequences, 20% found once. Sequencing was performed on peripheral blood mononuclear cells (PBMCs), taken when the disease was refractory, from a patient treated with antithyroid drugs. The receptors stem from a female donor with Graves disease.

This clonotype was counted ten times or more. The chain has TRBV7-8 and TRBJ2-2; unclear D gene. Trimming shortened V by 5 bases and J by 1 base, and 11 bases separated the two germline ends. The CDR3 is 15 amino acids. Germline V lookup: CDR1 SGHVS, CDR2 FQNEAQ. The CDR3 coding sequence is TGTGCCAGCAGCGCGCGATCTAGGAACACCGGGGAGCTGTTTTTT. It yields the protein CASSARSRNTGELFF.

This clonotype was seen at least ten times. The chain couples TRBV3-1 to TRBJ2-7; D gene unclear. In germline, CDR1 is LGHDT, CDR2 YNNKEL (reference sequence). CDR3 length equals 13 residues. Between the trimmed V and J ends, which lost 0 bases and 2 bases, there was a span of 5 bases. The CDR3 DNA reads as TGTGCCAGCAGCCAAGAAGCCCCCTACGAGCAGTACTTC. The encoded protein is CASSQEAPYEQYF.

There are many counts of this clonotype. The chain has TRBV7-2 and TRBJ2-7; D is unresolved. Per the germline V gene, CDR1 is SGHTA and CDR2 is FQGNSA. V lost 5 bases to trimming and J lost 4 bases, with 15 bases between them. This CDR3 has 14 residues. In DNA form, the CDR3 reads TGTGCCAGCAGCCCAGTGGGCGGCTTATACGAGCAGTACTTC. Its protein is CASSPVGGLYEQYF.

This clonotype was recorded at least ten times. The chain combines TRBV12-3 or TRBV12-4 with TRBJ2-5; D might be TRBD2 (6 bases). V was trimmed by 10 bases and J by 1 base, leaving 10 bases between them. The length of the CDR3 is 12 residues. This CDR3 is CATGTSQETQYF. The CDR3 coding sequence is TGTGCCACCGGGACTTCCCAAGAGACCCAGTACTTC.

On this clonotype itself: A much bigger clone sits one base away, suggesting this may be a read error. The chain couples TRBV6-2 or TRBV6-3 to TRBJ2-4; TRBD2 matches at 7 bases. Germline CDR1 is MNHEY and CDR2 is SVGEGT. The CDR3 runs to 17 residues. This CDR3 reads CASSEAALGGSKNTQYF. The CDR3 DNA reads as TGTGCCAGCAGTGAAGCCGCCCTGGGGGGGAGCAAAAACACTCAGTACTTC.

The chain recombines TRBV20-1 with TRBJ1-2, with 8 nucleotides matching TRBD1. The germline V gene has CDR1 DFQATT and CDR2 SNEGSKA (reference sequence). CDR3 length: 14 residues. With V trimmed by 5 bases and J by 2 bases, 7 bases remained unmatched. The CDR3 is CSALDRGLNYGYTF. For the CDR3, the DNA is TGCAGTGCTTTAGACAGGGGTCTAAACTATGGCTACACCTTC.

Many counts were recorded for this clonotype. The chain combines TRBV3-1 with TRBJ1-2; no reliable D call. V was cut by 5 bases and J by 6 bases, with 10 bases left in between. Germline V gene data show CDR1 as LGHDT and CDR2 as YNNKEL (reference sequence). The CDR3 loop spans 12 amino acids. This CDR3 is CASSSRSDGYTF. The CDR3 DNA reads TGTGCCAGCAGCTCAAGGAGTGATGGCTACACCTTC.

The chain combines TRBV6-2 or TRBV6-3 with TRBJ2-7; 8 bases map to TRBD1. This CDR3 contains 11 residues. Per the germline V gene, CDR1 is MNHEY and CDR2 is SVGEGT. J gave up 9 bases and V 5 bases, and 3 bases lay outside the gene matches. The CDR3, as DNA: TGTGCCAGCAGTACAGGGGGTGTGCAGTACTTC. Protein sequence: CASSTGGVQYF.

The chain recombines TRBV5-5 with TRBJ2-4; 10 bases match TRBD1. V lost 3 bases and J lost 3; bases outside the gene matches: 15. The germline V gene has CDR1 SGHKS and CDR2 YYEKEE (reference sequence). The CDR3 runs to 19 residues. CDR3 bases: TGTGCCAGCAGCTCCTCCGGGACAGGGGTATGGGATAACAAAAACATTCAGTACTTC. This translates into CASSSSGTGVWDNKNIQYF. The full variable domain, with the rest looked up from reference TRBV5-5 and TRBJ2-4, is DAGVTQSPTHLIKTRGQQVTLRCSPISGHKSVSWYQQVLGQGPQFIFQYYEKEERGRGNFPDRFSARQFPNYSSELNVNALLLGDSALYLCASSSSGTGVWDNKNIQYFGAGTRLSVL.

V is TRBV6-2 or TRBV6-3 and J is TRBJ2-7; TRBD2 agrees at 8 bases. V gave up 5 bases and J gave up 2 bases; unmatched junction bases: 8. The germline gives CDR1 MNHEY, CDR2 SVGEGT. The CDR3 length is 15 residues. The CDR3 here is CASSPTGGAAYEQYF. CDR3 bases: TGTGCCAGCAGTCCCACGGGGGGGGCGGCCTACGAGCAGTACTTC.

This chain joins TRBV2 and TRBJ2-2; D is uncertain. Germline V gene sequence: CDR1 SNHLY, CDR2 FYNNEI. V was clipped by 2 bases and J by 6 bases, with 4 bases between them. This CDR3 region has 12 residues. The CDR3 DNA follows: TGTGCCAGCAGTGAATACGCCGGGGAGCTGTTTTTT. This encodes CASSEYAGELFF.

In this sample, this clonotype turned up many times. The V call is TRBV20-1, the J call TRBJ2-7, with 7 bases fitting TRBD2. Trimming took 1 base from V and 2 from J; bases not matched to a gene: 2. There are 13 residues in the CDR3. Germline V gene sequence: CDR1 DFQATT, CDR2 SNEGSKA (reference sequence). DNA for the CDR3: TGCAGTGCTAGAGGTCTAGCGGCCTACGAGCAGTACTTC. It codes for CSARGLAAYEQYF.

J is TRBJ2-3 and V is TRBV2; maybe TRBD2 (5 bases). The length of the CDR3 is 13 residues. V lost 8 bases and J lost 3, with 12 bases in between. CDR1 is SNHLY and CDR2 is FYNNEI in the germline V gene. CDR3 DNA: TGTGCCAGCGGTCCTAGAGGGACAGATACGCAGTATTTT. It encodes CASGPRGTDTQYF. Full variable domain (rest looked up from reference TRBV2 and TRBJ2-3): EPEVTQTPSHQVTQMGQEVILRCVPISNHLYFYWYRQILGQKVEFLVSFYNNEISEKSEIFDDQFSVERPDGSNFTLKIRSTKLEDSAMYFCASGPRGTDTQYFGPGTRLTVL.

This clonotype occurred many times. The chain uses TRBV28 and TRBJ2-7; D not certain. V lost 5 bases to trimming and J lost 3 bases, with 11 bases between them. CDR1 and CDR2 (germline): MDHEN, SYDVKM. CDR3 length: 13 amino acids. The CDR3 loop reads CASSTDVSYEQYF. The CDR3 nucleotides are TGTGCCAGCAGTACGGACGTAAGCTACGAGCAGTACTTC.

This clonotype has more than one count but fewer than ten. The gene calls are TRBV7-9 and TRBJ2-2; no firm D call. The V gene's germline CDR1 is SEHNR and CDR2 FQNEAQ (reference sequence). This CDR3 has 15 amino acids. Between the trimmed V and J ends, which lost 0 bases and 4 bases, there was a span of 9 bases. The CDR3 loop reads CASSLAQGVTGELFF. In DNA form, the CDR3 reads TGTGCCAGCAGCTTAGCGCAAGGTGTCACCGGGGAGCTGTTTTTT.

This clonotype has at least ten counts. The V gene is TRBV6-1, the J gene TRBJ2-7, with 8 nucleotides matching TRBD2. CDR1 is MNHNS and CDR2 is SASEGT in the germline V gene. Unmatched junction bases numbered 7, after V lost 7 bases and J lost 2 bases. The CDR3 consists of 14 residues. CDR3 in amino acids: CASNLAGQAYEQYF. The CDR3 DNA reads TGTGCCAGCAACTTAGCGGGACAAGCCTACGAGCAGTACTTC.

This clonotype turned up a few times. V and J are TRBV30 and TRBJ1-1; D unresolved. The V gene's germline CDR1 is GTSNPN and CDR2 SVGIG (reference sequence). The CDR3 is made up of 11 amino acids. Between the trimmed V and J ends, which lost 4 bases and 5 bases, there was a span of 8 bases. CDR3 nucleotides: TGTGCCTGGACCTCCTCGACTGAAGCTTTCTTT. Its protein product is CAWTSSTEAFF.

The genes are TRBV4-1 and TRBJ1-4; D is ambiguous. The CDR3 is made up of 14 amino acids. V was cut by 4 bases and J by 0 bases, with 6 bases left in between. Germline loops: CDR1 MGHRA, CDR2 YSYEKL. CDR3 nucleotide sequence: TGCGCCAGCAGCCTAGATACAACTAATGAAAAACTGTTTTTT. Its protein is CASSLDTTNEKLFF.

Only a few counts were recorded for this clonotype. The chain combines TRBV12-3 or TRBV12-4 with TRBJ1-3; the D is unclear. The length of the CDR3 is 16 residues. Trimming took off 2 bases at V and 0 bases at J, with 11 bases between the two ends. CDR3 residues: CASSLFGSPSGNTIYF. The CDR3 bases are TGTGCCAGCAGTTTATTTGGCTCCCCCTCTGGAAACACCATATATTTT.

The V call is TRBV29-1, the J call TRBJ1-1; TRBD1 agrees at 7 bases. CDR1 is SQVTM and CDR2 is ANQGSEA in the germline V gene. Trimming removed 3 bases from V and 10 bases from J; junction bases left unmatched: 5. CDR3 length: 11 amino acids. CDR3 DNA sequence: TGCAGCGTTGATCAGGGGGTGGGAGCTTTCTTT. Amino acid sequence: CSVDQGVGAFF.

This clonotype showed up just a few times. The chain combines TRBV11-2 with TRBJ2-7; no clear D. The CDR3 length is 14 residues. V was shortened by 5 bases and J by 3 bases, with 14 bases between the two germline ends. CDR1 SGHAT and CDR2 FQNNGV come from the germline V gene. CDR3 protein: CASSRSEDVYEQYF. The DNA for the CDR3 is TGTGCCAGCAGCCGCTCGGAAGATGTCTACGAGCAGTACTTC.